The 26 T cell receptor beta chains given below trace back to one sample, sequenced in a study of blood T cell repertoires in COVID-19. The repertoire was sequenced with immunoSEQ multiplex PCR; TCRdb's copy has only in-frame clones and lacks some. The profile shows about 47,000 clones, approximately 78% of them singletons. The sequenced sample was peripheral blood. Receptor source: a human donor with acute or convalescent COVID-19. The donor label of this sample is uncertain.

This clone was detected once. The chain recombines TRBV6-1 with TRBJ1-6; 9 positions match TRBD1. CDR1 is MNHNS and CDR2 is SASEGT in the germline V gene. The V gene end was trimmed by 3 bases and the J gene end by 10 bases; junction bases not matched to a gene: 1. The CDR3 is 13 residues long. CDR3 nucleotide sequence: TGTGCCAGCAGTGACACAGGGGGCTCACCCCTCCACTTT. Its translation: CASSDTGGSPLHF.

In DNA, the CDR3 is TGTGCCAGCAGCCAATTACAGGGGGCGCCCAATGAGCAGTTCTTC. It specifies CASSQLQGAPNEQFF. The chain links TRBV3-1 (or the pseudogene TRBV3-2) to TRBJ2-1, with 9 bases fitting TRBD1. V trimming: 2 bases; J trimming: 6 bases; junction bases outside the gene matches: 5. Looked up from germline, CDR1 is LGHDT and CDR2 is YNNKEL (reference sequence). The length of the CDR3 is 15 residues.

This chain uses TRBV19 with TRBJ1-5, with a weak D call TRBD1 (6 bases). V was cut by 4 bases and J by 0 bases, with 10 bases left in between. CDR1 and CDR2 (germline): LNHDA, SQIVND (reference sequence). The CDR3 totals 15 residues. Written as DNA, the CDR3 is TGTGCCAGTAGTACAGGGGCCCCTAGCAATCAGCCCCAGCATTTT. Translating it yields CASSTGAPSNQPQHF. Based on the CDR3 plus reference TRBV19 and TRBJ1-5, the full variable domain is DGGITQSPKYLFRKEGQNVTLSCEQNLNHDAMYWYRQDPGQGLRLIYYSQIVNDFQKGDIAEGYSVSREKKESFPLTVTSAQKNPTAFYLCASSTGAPSNQPQHFGDGTRLSIL.

This rearrangement joins TRBV19 to TRBJ1-1; 8 bases fit TRBD1. This CDR3 is built from 15 residues. V shed 10 bases, J shed 1 base, and the junction held 11 bases outside the gene matches. Germline lookup yields CDR1 LNHDA and CDR2 SQIVND (reference sequence). CDR3 in DNA: TGTGCCACTAAAAACACAGGGGGGGGGAACACTGAAGCTTTCTTT. It translates to CATKNTGGGNTEAFF.

The V and J genes are TRBV18 and TRBJ1-5; no reliable D call. V was trimmed by 3 bases and J by 5 bases, leaving 8 bases between them. The CDR3 covers 13 residues. CDR1 is KGHSH and CDR2 is LQKENI in the germline V gene. The CDR3 reads CASSPGSDQPQHF. In DNA form, the CDR3 reads TGTGCCAGCTCACCGGGGAGCGATCAGCCCCAGCATTTT.

V usage is TRBV7-2 and J usage is TRBJ2-7, with D possibly matching TRBD2 (6 bases). The germline V gene encodes CDR1 SGHTA and CDR2 FQGNSA. This CDR3 contains 16 residues. The germline V and J ends were trimmed by 5 bases and 11 bases, with 28 bases remaining between them. The CDR3 nucleotides read TGTGCCAGCAGCCTACTAATAGGGCGGGACCATCACCCGGAGTACTTC. Protein product: CASSLLIGRDHHPEYF. The full variable domain, with the rest looked up from reference TRBV7-2 and TRBJ2-7, is GAGVSQSPSNKVTEKGKDVELRCDPISGHTALYWYRQSLGQGLEFLIYFQGNSAPDKSGLPSDRFSAERTGGSVSTLTIQRTQQEDSAVYLCASSLLIGRDHHPEYFGPGTRLTVT.

The chain recombines TRBV24-1 with TRBJ1-5; 8 bases map to TRBD1. Germline trimming cut 2 bases from V and 0 bases from J; bases unmatched to any gene: 2. This CDR3 is 16 amino acids long. Looked up from germline, CDR1 is KGHDR and CDR2 is SFDVKD. This CDR3 reads CATSDSGTGSNQPQHF. CDR3 sequence (DNA): TGTGCCACCAGTGATTCCGGGACAGGTAGCAATCAGCCCCAGCATTTT.

The V call is TRBV6-5, the J call TRBJ2-7, with a possible D match to TRBD1 (6 bases). CDR3 length: 11 amino acids. Germline CDR1 MNHEY, CDR2 SVGAGI. Trimming left V 7 bases short and J 7 bases short, with 11 bases between. CDR3 sequence (DNA): TGTGCCAGCACCGGGACAAAAGAGCAGTACTTC. Protein sequence: CASTGTKEQYF.

The V and J genes are TRBV2 and TRBJ1-1; D is unclear. Between the trimmed V and J ends, which lost 7 bases and 0 bases, there was a span of 9 bases. There are 13 residues in the CDR3. Germline V gene lookup returns CDR1 SNHLY and CDR2 FYNNEI. The DNA for the CDR3 is TGTGCCAGCATAACAGACATGAACACTGAAGCTTTCTTT. The encoded protein is CASITDMNTEAFF.

This chain joins TRBV7-6 and TRBJ2-2; D not certain. Trimming stripped 1 base from V and 6 bases from J, with 15 bases between. Germline V gives CDR1 SGHVS, CDR2 FNYEAQ. The CDR3 is 16 residues long. The CDR3 DNA sequence: TGTGCCAGCAGCTTAGGTTCCAGAACCGTTTCCGGGGAGCTGTTTTTT. Residues: CASSLGSRTVSGELFF.

The gene calls are TRBV7-3 and TRBJ2-3; unclear D gene. CDR1 and CDR2 (germline): SGHTA, FQGTGA. There are 12 residues in the CDR3. Trimming removed 5 bases from V and 6 bases from J, with 9 bases in between. The CDR3: CASSPKADTQYF. For the CDR3, the DNA is TGTGCCAGCAGCCCCAAAGCGGATACGCAGTATTTT. The variable domain in full, completed from reference TRBV7-3 and TRBJ2-3, reads GAGVSQTPSNKVTEKGKYVELRCDPISGHTALYWYRQSLGQGPEFLIYFQGTGAADDSGLPNDRFFAVRPEGSVSTLKIQRTERGDSAVYLCASSPKADTQYFGPGTRLTVL.

The rearrangement links TRBV19 to TRBJ2-3; D may be TRBD2 (6 bases). CDR1 and CDR2 (germline): LNHDA, SQIVND (reference sequence). This CDR3 has 14 residues. Trimming shortened V by 5 bases and J by 14 bases, and 23 bases separated the two germline ends. The CDR3 nucleotides read TGTGCCAGTAGTCCAACTCCCTGGGGCGGGACCCTGTATTTT. This codes for CASSPTPWGGTLYF. The whole variable domain, remainder taken from reference TRBV19 and TRBJ2-3, is DGGITQSPKYLFRKEGQNVTLSCEQNLNHDAMYWYRQDPGQGLRLIYYSQIVNDFQKGDIAEGYSVSREKKESFPLTVTSAQKNPTAFYLCASSPTPWGGTLYFGPGTRLTVL.

This clone appeared a few times. The chain carries TRBV4-2 and TRBJ1-5; D gene ambiguous. CDR1 and CDR2 from the germline V gene are LGHNA and YNFKEQ. Trimming cost V 4 bases and J 5 bases, with 6 bases left between them. CDR3 size: 12 residues. CDR3 DNA sequence: TGTGCCAGCAGCCGGGAGGATCAGCCCCAGCATTTT. This gives the protein CASSREDQPQHF.

The chain carries TRBV18 and TRBJ1-1; 7 positions match TRBD1. With V trimmed by 3 bases and J by 4 bases, 2 bases remained unmatched. This CDR3 has 13 residues. Germline values: CDR1 KGHSH, CDR2 LQKENI. Written as DNA, the CDR3 is TGTGCCAGCTCACCGGCAGGGGGCACTGAAGCTTTCTTT. Its protein product is CASSPAGGTEAFF.

The V gene is TRBV19, the J gene TRBJ2-2, with D perhaps matching TRBD1 (5 bases). The CDR3 runs to 14 residues. Germline-derived CDR1 and CDR2 are LNHDA and SQIVND (reference sequence). With 7 bases removed from V and 0 bases from J, the gap between germline ends came to 9 bases. This chain's CDR3 is CASIPTANTGELFF. Here the CDR3 DNA reads TGTGCCAGTATACCGACAGCGAACACCGGGGAGCTGTTTTTT.

The J gene is TRBJ2-5, the V gene TRBV7-2; D unclear. This CDR3 is 11 amino acids long. From germline, CDR1 is SGHTA and CDR2 FQGNSA. Trimming took 5 bases from V and 5 from J, leaving 6 bases between them. The CDR3 DNA reads as TGTGCCAGCAGCGTCTCTGAGACCCAGTACTTC. Translated: CASSVSETQYF. The full variable domain, in which reference TRBV7-2 and TRBJ2-5 provide the parts outside the CDR3, is GAGVSQSPSNKVTEKGKDVELRCDPISGHTALYWYRQSLGQGLEFLIYFQGNSAPDKSGLPSDRFSAERTGGSVSTLTIQRTQQEDSAVYLCASSVSETQYFGPGTRLLVL.

The chain joins TRBV20-1 to TRBJ2-7, with 7 bases identical to TRBD2. The V gene end was trimmed by 7 bases and the J gene end by 3 bases; junction bases not matched to a gene: 3. This CDR3 comprises 11 residues. From germline, CDR1 is DFQATT and CDR2 SNEGSKA (reference sequence). Here the CDR3 reads CSGEGSYEQYF. As DNA, the CDR3 is TGCAGTGGGGAGGGAAGCTACGAGCAGTACTTC.

The chain recombines TRBV4-3 with TRBJ2-2; 7 bases line up with TRBD2. After removal of 1 base from V and 1 base from J, the junction contained 3 bases not matched to a gene. CDR3 length: 16 amino acids. Germline CDR1 and CDR2: LGHNA and YSLEER. The CDR3 coding sequence is TGCGCCAGCAGCCAAGGAAGCGGGATGAACACCGGGGAGCTGTTTTTT. It translates to CASSQGSGMNTGELFF.

V usage is TRBV27 and J usage is TRBJ1-2; 7 bases map to TRBD1. The V segment lost 2 bases and the J segment 5 bases; nucleotides outside the gene matches: 14. This CDR3 has 17 residues. Germline V gene data show CDR1 as MNHEY and CDR2 as SMNVEV (reference sequence). CDR3: CASSLTTSTGVRYGYTF. The CDR3 DNA reads as TGTGCCAGCAGTTTAACTACCTCAACAGGGGTTAGGTATGGCTACACCTTC.

The CDR3 sequence is CASSWGGLAGGRDTQYF. The DNA for the CDR3 is TGTGCCAGCAGTTGGGGGGGACTAGCGGGGGGAAGAGATACGCAGTATTTT. The chain links TRBV6-2 or TRBV6-3 to TRBJ2-3; 15 nucleotides align to TRBD2. The CDR3 runs 17 residues. Looked up from germline, CDR1 is MNHEY and CDR2 is SVGEGT. V shed 4 bases and J 5 bases; nucleotides not matched to a gene: 7.

In its sample, this clone was seen once. V usage is TRBV6-2 or TRBV6-3 and J usage is TRBJ2-3; 8 bases map to TRBD1. Looked up from germline, CDR1 is MNHEY and CDR2 is SVGEGT. This CDR3 comprises 15 residues. V shed 5 bases and J 5 bases; nucleotides not matched to a gene: 9. CDR3 residues: CASSKGRDRLDTQYF. The CDR3 DNA is TGTGCCAGCAGTAAGGGCCGGGACAGGCTAGATACGCAGTATTTT.

The genes are TRBV7-6 and TRBJ2-2; no reliable D call. Germline V gene lookup returns CDR1 SGHVS and CDR2 FNYEAQ. The CDR3 extends over 15 amino acids. The V and J ends lost 2 bases and 0 bases respectively, with 7 bases between them. Here the CDR3 DNA reads TGTGCCAGCAGCTTATACAGCACGAACACCGGGGAGCTGTTTTTT. Translation: CASSLYSTNTGELFF.

CDR3 nucleotide sequence: TGTGCCAGCAGCGTAGAGGGGGTTGTAGGAGAGACCCAGTACTTC. Translated: CASSVEGVVGETQYF. V and J are TRBV9 and TRBJ2-5; maybe TRBD1 (6 bases). CDR1 and CDR2 from the germline V gene are SGDLS and YYNGEE. Trimming shortened V by 0 bases and J by 4 bases, and 13 bases separated the two germline ends. The CDR3 covers 15 residues.

The genes are TRBV18 and TRBJ1-1, with D hard to call. This CDR3 has 15 amino acids. The germline gives CDR1 KGHSH, CDR2 LQKENI. V gave up 3 bases and J gave up 3 bases, with 14 bases separating them. This CDR3 is CASSPVVLRDTEAFF. CDR3 DNA: TGTGCCAGCTCACCGGTTGTACTCCGGGACACTGAAGCTTTCTTT.

The chain recombines TRBV9 with TRBJ2-2; the match to TRBD2 covers 11 bases. This CDR3 is 16 amino acids long. V lost 4 bases to trimming and J lost 2 bases; unmatched junction nucleotides: 4. Germline CDR1 SGDLS, CDR2 YYNGEE. The CDR3, as DNA: TGTGCCAGCAGCTCCGGGACTAGCGGAAACACCGGGGAGCTGTTTTTT. Translated: CASSSGTSGNTGELFF.

V gene TRBV7-2 combines with J gene TRBJ1-1; D might be TRBD1 (5 bases). This CDR3 contains 14 residues. V lost 0 bases and J 10 bases, leaving 15 bases between the germline ends. CDR1 and CDR2 from the germline V gene are SGHTA and FQGNSA. In DNA, the CDR3 is TGTGCCAGCAGCTTAGCGGGGGGATTTGAGGGAGCTTTCTTT. Amino acids: CASSLAGGFEGAFF.